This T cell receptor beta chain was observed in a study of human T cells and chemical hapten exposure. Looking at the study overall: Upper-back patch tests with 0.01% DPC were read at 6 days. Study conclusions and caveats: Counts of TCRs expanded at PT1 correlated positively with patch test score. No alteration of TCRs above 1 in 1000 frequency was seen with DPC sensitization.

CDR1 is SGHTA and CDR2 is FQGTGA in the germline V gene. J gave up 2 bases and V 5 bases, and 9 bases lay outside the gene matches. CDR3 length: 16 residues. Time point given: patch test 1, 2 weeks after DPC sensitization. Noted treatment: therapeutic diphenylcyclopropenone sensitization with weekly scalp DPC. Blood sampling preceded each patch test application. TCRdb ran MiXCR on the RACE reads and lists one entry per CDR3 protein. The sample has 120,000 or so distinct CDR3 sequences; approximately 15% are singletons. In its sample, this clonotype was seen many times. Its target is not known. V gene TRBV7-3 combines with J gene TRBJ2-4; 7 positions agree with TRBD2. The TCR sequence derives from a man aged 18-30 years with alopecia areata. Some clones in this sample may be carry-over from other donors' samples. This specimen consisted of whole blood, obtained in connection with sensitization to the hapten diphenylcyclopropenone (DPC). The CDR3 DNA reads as TGTGCCAGCAGCCCTGTAGCGGGTGGAACCAAAAACATTCAGTACTTC. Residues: CASSPVAGGTKNIQYF.